The T cell receptor (delta chain) under discussion was sequenced for a study of gamma-delta T cells after stem cell transplantation. TCRdb reanalyzed the RT-PCR reads using CATT. Of around 8,400 delta-chain clones detected, less than 15% appear once; the ten largest clones hold around 5.9%. Germline values: CDR1 GEAIGNYY, CDR2 EKD. J lost 1 base, V lost 2 bases, and 7 bases had no gene match. The CDR3 covers 20 residues. The sample taken for sequencing was gamma-delta T cells. The receptor was isolated from a human donor. It is not recorded whose cells these are; they may come from a transplant donor. V is TRDV2 and J is TRDJ3; 13 positions agree with TRDD3. The DNA for the CDR3 is TGTGCCTGTGACAAACTGGGGGATACGCACATTTCCTGGGACACCCGACAGATGTTTTTC. Amino acids: CACDKLGDTHISWDTRQMFF.